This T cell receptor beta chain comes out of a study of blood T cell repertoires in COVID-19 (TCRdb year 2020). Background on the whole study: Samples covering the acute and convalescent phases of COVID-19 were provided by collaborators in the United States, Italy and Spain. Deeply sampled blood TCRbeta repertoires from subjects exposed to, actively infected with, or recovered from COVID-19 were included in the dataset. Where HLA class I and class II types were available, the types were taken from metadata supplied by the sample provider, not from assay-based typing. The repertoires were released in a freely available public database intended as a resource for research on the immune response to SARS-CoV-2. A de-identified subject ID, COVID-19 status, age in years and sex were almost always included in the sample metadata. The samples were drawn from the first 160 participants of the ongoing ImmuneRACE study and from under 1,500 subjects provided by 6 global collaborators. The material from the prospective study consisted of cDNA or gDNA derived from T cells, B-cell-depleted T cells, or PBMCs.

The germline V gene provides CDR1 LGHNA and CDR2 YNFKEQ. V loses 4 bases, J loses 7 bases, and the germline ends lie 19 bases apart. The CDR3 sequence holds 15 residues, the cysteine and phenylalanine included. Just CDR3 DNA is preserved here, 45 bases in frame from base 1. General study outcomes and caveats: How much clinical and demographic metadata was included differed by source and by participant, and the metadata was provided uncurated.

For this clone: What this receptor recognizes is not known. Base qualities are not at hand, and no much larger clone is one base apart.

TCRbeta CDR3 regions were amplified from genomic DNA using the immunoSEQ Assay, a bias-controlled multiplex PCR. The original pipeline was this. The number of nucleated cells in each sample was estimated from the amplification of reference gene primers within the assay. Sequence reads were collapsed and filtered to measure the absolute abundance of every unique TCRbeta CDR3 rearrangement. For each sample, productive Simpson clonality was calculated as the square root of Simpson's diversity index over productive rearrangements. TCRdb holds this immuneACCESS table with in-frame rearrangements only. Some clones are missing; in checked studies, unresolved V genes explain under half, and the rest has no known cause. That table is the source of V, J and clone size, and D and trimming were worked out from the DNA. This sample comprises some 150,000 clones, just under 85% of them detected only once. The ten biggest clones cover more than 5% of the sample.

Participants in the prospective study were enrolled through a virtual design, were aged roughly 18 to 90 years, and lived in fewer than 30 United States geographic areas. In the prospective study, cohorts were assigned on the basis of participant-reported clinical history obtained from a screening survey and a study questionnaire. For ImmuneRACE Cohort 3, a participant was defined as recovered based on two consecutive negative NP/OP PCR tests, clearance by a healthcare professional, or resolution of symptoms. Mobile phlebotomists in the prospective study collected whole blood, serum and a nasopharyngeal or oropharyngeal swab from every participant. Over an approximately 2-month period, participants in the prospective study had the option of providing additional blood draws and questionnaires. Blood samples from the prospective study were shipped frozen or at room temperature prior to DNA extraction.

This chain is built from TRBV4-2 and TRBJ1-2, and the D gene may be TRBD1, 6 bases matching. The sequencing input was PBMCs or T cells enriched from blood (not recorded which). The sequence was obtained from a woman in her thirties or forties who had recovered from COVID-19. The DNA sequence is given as TGTGCCAGCAGCCTTTCCCCTGGGGGGGGCGCTGGCTACACCTTC. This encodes CASSLSPGGGAGYTF.